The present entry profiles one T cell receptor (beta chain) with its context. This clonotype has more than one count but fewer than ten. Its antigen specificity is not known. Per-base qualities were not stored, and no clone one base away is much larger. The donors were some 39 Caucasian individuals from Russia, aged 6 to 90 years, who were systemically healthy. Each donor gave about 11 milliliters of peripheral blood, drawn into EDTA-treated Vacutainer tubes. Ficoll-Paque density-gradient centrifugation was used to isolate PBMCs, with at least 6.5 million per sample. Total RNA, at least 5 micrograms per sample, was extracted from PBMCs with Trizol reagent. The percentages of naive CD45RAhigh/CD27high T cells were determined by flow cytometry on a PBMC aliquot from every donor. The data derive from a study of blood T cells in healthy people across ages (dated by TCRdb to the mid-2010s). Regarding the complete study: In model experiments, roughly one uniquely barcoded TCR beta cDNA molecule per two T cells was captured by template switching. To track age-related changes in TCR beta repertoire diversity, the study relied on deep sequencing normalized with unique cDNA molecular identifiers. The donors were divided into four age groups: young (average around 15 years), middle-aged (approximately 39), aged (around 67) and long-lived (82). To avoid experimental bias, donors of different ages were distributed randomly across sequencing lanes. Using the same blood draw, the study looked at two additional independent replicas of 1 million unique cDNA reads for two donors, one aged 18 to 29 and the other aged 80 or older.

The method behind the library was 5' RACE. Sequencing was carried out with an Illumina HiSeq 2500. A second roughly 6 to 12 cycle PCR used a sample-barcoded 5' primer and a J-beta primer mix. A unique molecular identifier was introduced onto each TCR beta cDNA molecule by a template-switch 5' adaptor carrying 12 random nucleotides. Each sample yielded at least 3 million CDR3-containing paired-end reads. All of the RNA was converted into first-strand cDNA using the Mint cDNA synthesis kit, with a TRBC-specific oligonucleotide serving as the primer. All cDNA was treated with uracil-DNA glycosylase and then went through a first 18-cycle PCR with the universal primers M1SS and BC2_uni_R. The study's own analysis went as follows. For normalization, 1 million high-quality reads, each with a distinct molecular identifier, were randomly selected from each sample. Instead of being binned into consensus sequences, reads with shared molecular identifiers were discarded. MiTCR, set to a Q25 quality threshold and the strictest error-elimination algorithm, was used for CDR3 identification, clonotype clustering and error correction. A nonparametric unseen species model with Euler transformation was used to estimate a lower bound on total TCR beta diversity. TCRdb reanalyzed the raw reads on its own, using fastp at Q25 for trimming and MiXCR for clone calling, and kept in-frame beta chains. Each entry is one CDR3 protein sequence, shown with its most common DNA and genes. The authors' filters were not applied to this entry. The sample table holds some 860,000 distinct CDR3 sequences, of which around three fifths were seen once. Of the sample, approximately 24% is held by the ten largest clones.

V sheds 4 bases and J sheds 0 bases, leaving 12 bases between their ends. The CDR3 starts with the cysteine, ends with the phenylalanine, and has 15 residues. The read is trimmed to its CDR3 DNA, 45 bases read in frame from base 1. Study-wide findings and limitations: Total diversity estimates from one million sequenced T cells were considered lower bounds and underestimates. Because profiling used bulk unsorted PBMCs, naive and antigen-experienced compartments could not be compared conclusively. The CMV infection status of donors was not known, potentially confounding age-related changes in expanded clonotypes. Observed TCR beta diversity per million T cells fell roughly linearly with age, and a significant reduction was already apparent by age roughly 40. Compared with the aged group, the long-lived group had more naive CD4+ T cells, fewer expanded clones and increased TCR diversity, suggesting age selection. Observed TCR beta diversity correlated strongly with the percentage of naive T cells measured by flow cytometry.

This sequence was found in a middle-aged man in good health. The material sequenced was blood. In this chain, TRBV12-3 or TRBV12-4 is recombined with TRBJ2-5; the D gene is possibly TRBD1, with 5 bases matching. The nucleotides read TGTGCCAGCAGTTCGCCGTCAGGGAACCAAGAGACCCAGTACTTC. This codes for CASSSPSGNQETQYF.